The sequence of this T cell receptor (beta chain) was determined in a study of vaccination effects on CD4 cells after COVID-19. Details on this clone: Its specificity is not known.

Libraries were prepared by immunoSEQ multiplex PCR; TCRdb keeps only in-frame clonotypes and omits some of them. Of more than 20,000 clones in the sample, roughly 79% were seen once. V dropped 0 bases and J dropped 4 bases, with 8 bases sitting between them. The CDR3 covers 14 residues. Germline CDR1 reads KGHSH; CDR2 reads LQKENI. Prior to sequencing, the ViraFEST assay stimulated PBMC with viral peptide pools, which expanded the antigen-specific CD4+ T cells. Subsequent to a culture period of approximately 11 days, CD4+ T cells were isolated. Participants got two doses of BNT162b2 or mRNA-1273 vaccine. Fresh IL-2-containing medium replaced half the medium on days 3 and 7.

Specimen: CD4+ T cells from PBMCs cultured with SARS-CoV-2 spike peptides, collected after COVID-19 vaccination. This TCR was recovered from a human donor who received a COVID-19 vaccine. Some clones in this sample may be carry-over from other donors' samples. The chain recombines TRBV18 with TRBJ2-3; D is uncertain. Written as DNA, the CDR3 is TGTGCCAGCTCACCACCCGTTATGTCAGATACGCAGTATTTT. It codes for CASSPPVMSDTQYF.